This T cell receptor (beta chain) comes out of a study of T cells expressing NK-cell markers. As for the study in general: It was sorted CD3+CD56+NKG2C+, CD3+CD56+NKG2C- and CD3+CD56-NKG2C+ T cells that supplied the TCR beta repertoires. Seven of the eight sequenced donors were classified as HCMV-seropositive, and one was classified as seronegative. Study results and limitations: Whether expanded NKG2C+ T cell clones were HCMV-specific remained unclear.

TCR beta libraries carry UMIs added by 5'RACE template switching. TCRdb reanalyzed the 5' RACE reads, giving one entry per CDR3 protein sequence and no DNA. The repertoire table contains a few hundred thousand distinct CDR3 sequences. With regard to this clonotype: Its matching antigen is unknown.

CDR3 length: 16 residues. Germline values: CDR1 SGHRS, CDR2 YFSETQ. The J gene is TRBJ2-3, the V gene TRBV5-1; absent DNA, TCRdb's TRBD2 call cannot be checked. Sequenced sample: blood T cells: a sorted CD56 or NKG2C T cell subset, CD4+ or CD8+ T cells, or bulk PBMC T cells (not recorded which). This sequence was found in a man aged 18 to 30 in good health. This CDR3 is CASSPLSGRAQGTQYF. Based on the CDR3 plus reference TRBV5-1 and TRBJ2-3, the full variable domain is KAGVTQTPRYLIKTRGQQVTLSCSPISGHRSVSWYQQTPGQGLQFLFEYFSETQRNKGNFPGRFSGRQFSNSRSEMNVSTLELGDSALYLCASSPLSGRAQGTQYFGPGTRLTVL.